The rows below give T cell receptor beta chains drawn from one sample of a study of blood T cell repertoires in COVID-19. Repertoires were generated with immunoSEQ multiplex PCR, while TCRdb's copy carries only in-frame clones and drops some. The data show approximately 93,000 clones, around 79% seen once. Sequencing used peripheral blood. Source of these receptors: an elderly woman with acute or convalescent COVID-19. Each CDR3 is given with its conserved first and last residue. D genes are given only for firm matches. Some rows have no size entry. The others give once, few or many, or a class for an expanded clone.

v_gene: TRBV12-3/TRBV12-4
j_gene: TRBJ2-7
abundance: .
d_gene: .
CDR3nt: TGTGCCAGCAGTTTACGGGGCTACGAGCAGTACTTC
CDR3aa: CASSLRGYEQYF

v_gene: TRBV11-1
j_gene: TRBJ2-1
abundance: .
d_gene: TRBD2
CDR3nt: TGTGCCAGCAGCGCTACCGGGACTAGCGGCTTCAATGAGCAGTTCTTC
CDR3aa: CASSATGTSGFNEQFF

v_gene: TRBV18
j_gene: TRBJ1-2
abundance: .
d_gene: TRBD1
CDR3nt: TGTGCCAGCTCACCATCACAGGGGGCGAACGGCTACACCTTC
CDR3aa: CASSPSQGANGYTF

v_gene: TRBV12-3/TRBV12-4
j_gene: TRBJ1-2
abundance: .
d_gene: .
CDR3nt: TGTGCCAGCAGTTCACAGGGTGACTATGGCTACACCTTC
CDR3aa: CASSSQGDYGYTF

v_gene: TRBV6-5
j_gene: TRBJ1-4
abundance: .
d_gene: .
CDR3nt: TGTGCCAGCAGTTACAGACAGAATGAAAAACTGTTTTTT
CDR3aa: CASSYRQNEKLFF

v_gene: TRBV12-3/TRBV12-4
j_gene: TRBJ1-2
abundance: .
d_gene: .
CDR3nt: TGTGCCAGCACCGGCGGGGGAGGGTTCGGCTACACCTTC
CDR3aa: CASTGGGGFGYTF

v_gene: TRBV6-5
j_gene: TRBJ2-1
abundance: few
d_gene: .
CDR3nt: TGTGCCAGCAGGACAGGACTAGACCTCAATGAGCAGTTCTTC
CDR3aa: CASRTGLDLNEQFF

v_gene: TRBV9
j_gene: TRBJ2-7
abundance: .
d_gene: .
CDR3nt: TGTGCCAGCAGCATAACCCCGAGCTACGAGCAGTACTTC
CDR3aa: CASSITPSYEQYF

v_gene: TRBV4-3
j_gene: TRBJ2-3
abundance: .
d_gene: .
CDR3nt: TGCGCCAGCAGCTCTGCTTTCGGGGGTGGCACAGATACGCAGTATTTT
CDR3aa: CASSSAFGGGTDTQYF

v_gene: TRBV11-2
j_gene: TRBJ1-3
abundance: .
d_gene: .
CDR3nt: TGTGCCAGCAGCTTATCTTCTAGCTCTGGAAACACCATATATTTT
CDR3aa: CASSLSSSSGNTIYF

v_gene: TRBV3-1/TRBV3-2
j_gene: TRBJ1-6
abundance: .
d_gene: .
CDR3nt: TGTGCCAGCAGCCAAGGGGGGGGGCAATCACCCCTCCACTTT
CDR3aa: CASSQGGGQSPLHF

v_gene: TRBV7-9
j_gene: TRBJ1-1
abundance: .
d_gene: .
CDR3nt: TGTGCCAGCAGCTTAGGCGATCGGGCAGGGAGGGGGACTGAAGCTTTCTTT
CDR3aa: CASSLGDRAGRGTEAFF

v_gene: TRBV28
j_gene: TRBJ1-4
abundance: .
d_gene: TRBD1
CDR3nt: TGTGCCAGCAGTTTGGGACAGCGGCGCGAAAAACTGTTTTTT
CDR3aa: CASSLGQRREKLFF

v_gene: TRBV5-6
j_gene: TRBJ1-2
abundance: .
d_gene: .
CDR3nt: TGTGCCAGCAGCTTCCGCAGGGCTAACTATGGCTACACCTTC
CDR3aa: CASSFRRANYGYTF

v_gene: TRBV3-1/TRBV3-2
j_gene: TRBJ2-7
abundance: few
d_gene: TRBD2
CDR3nt: TGTGCCAGCAGCCGGGGGGGTAGCGGCTCTAGCTCCTACGAGCAGTACTTC
CDR3aa: CASSRGGSGSSSYEQYF

v_gene: TRBV28
j_gene: TRBJ2-1
abundance: .
d_gene: TRBD2
CDR3nt: TGTGCCAGCGCCTGGGGGGGAGGAACCTACAATGAGCAGTTCTTC
CDR3aa: CASAWGGGTYNEQFF

v_gene: TRBV30
j_gene: TRBJ1-6
abundance: .
d_gene: .
CDR3nt: TGTGCCTGGAGTCCGACTACTAATTCACCCCTCCACTTT
CDR3aa: CAWSPTTNSPLHF

v_gene: TRBV3-1/TRBV3-2
j_gene: TRBJ2-1
abundance: many
d_gene: TRBD2
CDR3nt: TGTGCCAGCAGCCAAGGCACTAGCGGGGGGGCTTACAATGAGCAGTTCTTC
CDR3aa: CASSQGTSGGAYNEQFF

v_gene: TRBV18
j_gene: TRBJ1-4
abundance: .
d_gene: TRBD1
CDR3nt: TGTGCCAGCTCACCACCGGTGGGGACAGGGGGGCCTAAACTGTTTTTT
CDR3aa: CASSPPVGTGGPKLFF

v_gene: TRBV29-1
j_gene: TRBJ2-4
abundance: .
d_gene: .
CDR3nt: TGCAGCGTTGGGTCCGGACAGGTCTTTCGGGGGCAGTACTTC
CDR3aa: CSVGSGQVFRGQYF

v_gene: TRBV7-2
j_gene: TRBJ1-1
abundance: .
d_gene: .
CDR3nt: TGTGCCAGCAGCTTCCAGGGGAACACTGAAGCTTTCTTT
CDR3aa: CASSFQGNTEAFF

v_gene: TRBV10-1
j_gene: TRBJ2-7
abundance: .
d_gene: .
CDR3nt: TGCGCCAGCAGTGTAGGGGCCCAGCCCACCTACGAGCAGTACTTC
CDR3aa: CASSVGAQPTYEQYF

v_gene: TRBV5-6
j_gene: TRBJ2-7
abundance: .
d_gene: .
CDR3nt: TGTGCCAGCAGTTCGACAGCAATCTACGAGCAGTACTTC
CDR3aa: CASSSTAIYEQYF

v_gene: TRBV4-2
j_gene: TRBJ2-1
abundance: .
d_gene: .
CDR3nt: TGTGCCAGCAGCCAAGAGAGATCCTACTACTCCTACAATGAGCAGTTCTTC
CDR3aa: CASSQERSYYSYNEQFF

v_gene: TRBV18
j_gene: TRBJ2-2
abundance: .
d_gene: TRBD1
CDR3nt: TGTGCCAGCTCACCCCCGGGACAGTCCACCGGGGAGCTGTTTTTT
CDR3aa: CASSPPGQSTGELFF

v_gene: TRBV7-9
j_gene: TRBJ1-5
abundance: few
d_gene: .
CDR3nt: TGTGCCAGCAGCTTAGACCTAAGCAATCAGCCCCAGCATTTT
CDR3aa: CASSLDLSNQPQHF

v_gene: TRBV2
j_gene: TRBJ2-3
abundance: .
d_gene: .
CDR3nt: TGTGCCAGCAGTGGGCTGGGTCAGGTCCCAGATACGCAGTATTTT
CDR3aa: CASSGLGQVPDTQYF

v_gene: TRBV30
j_gene: TRBJ1-3
abundance: .
d_gene: TRBD1
CDR3nt: TGTGCCTGGGAATCAGGGGGCACAGGAAACACCATATATTTT
CDR3aa: CAWESGGTGNTIYF

v_gene: TRBV19
j_gene: TRBJ2-3
abundance: .
d_gene: .
CDR3nt: TGTGCCAGTAAGGGGCAGGGCACAGATACGCAGTATTTT
CDR3aa: CASKGQGTDTQYF

v_gene: TRBV11-3
j_gene: TRBJ2-1
abundance: .
d_gene: .
CDR3nt: TGTGCCAGCAGCTTAGAAGCATACAATGAGCAGTTCTTC
CDR3aa: CASSLEAYNEQFF

v_gene: TRBV5-4
j_gene: TRBJ2-1
abundance: once
d_gene: TRBD1
CDR3nt: TGTGCCAGCAGCGGGACAGTGAACTCCTACAATGAGCAGTTCTTC
CDR3aa: CASSGTVNSYNEQFF

v_gene: TRBV2
j_gene: TRBJ2-5
abundance: .
d_gene: TRBD1
CDR3nt: TGTGCCAGCAAAAAGGGACAGGGGGACCAGACCCAGTACTTC
CDR3aa: CASKKGQGDQTQYF

v_gene: TRBV5-1
j_gene: TRBJ1-2
abundance: .
d_gene: TRBD1
CDR3nt: TGCGCCAGCAGCTTCGGACAGGGGACGGAGAGCTATGGCTACACCTTC
CDR3aa: CASSFGQGTESYGYTF

v_gene: TRBV7-8
j_gene: TRBJ2-5
abundance: few
d_gene: TRBD1
CDR3nt: TGTGCCAGCAGCTCGACAGGGGGGGTTCCGCGAGAGACCCAGTACTTC
CDR3aa: CASSSTGGVPRETQYF

v_gene: TRBV7-8
j_gene: TRBJ2-5
abundance: .
d_gene: TRBD1
CDR3nt: TGTGCTAGCAGCTTAGACGACAGGGCGTCCTATGAGACCCAGTACTTC
CDR3aa: CASSLDDRASYETQYF

v_gene: TRBV13
j_gene: TRBJ2-1
abundance: .
d_gene: .
CDR3nt: TGTGCCAGCAGCTTGTCCCGCAATGAGCAGTTCTTC
CDR3aa: CASSLSRNEQFF

v_gene: TRBV10-3
j_gene: TRBJ1-6
abundance: .
d_gene: .
CDR3nt: TGTGCCATCAGTGAGTCGGCAGGTAGTTCACCCCTCCACTTT
CDR3aa: CAISESAGSSPLHF

v_gene: TRBV6-5
j_gene: TRBJ1-1
abundance: few
d_gene: .
CDR3nt: TGTGCCAGCAGTTGGAGCTTCAACACTGAAGCTTTCTTT
CDR3aa: CASSWSFNTEAFF

v_gene: TRBV5-8
j_gene: TRBJ2-1
abundance: .
d_gene: TRBD2
CDR3nt: TGTGCCAGTTCTCGGGGGGGCAGGGAGCAGTTCTTC
CDR3aa: CASSRGGREQFF

v_gene: TRBV14
j_gene: TRBJ1-2
abundance: .
d_gene: .
CDR3nt: TGTGCCAGCAGCCCGGGGGACTATGGCTACACCTTC
CDR3aa: CASSPGDYGYTF

v_gene: TRBV19
j_gene: TRBJ1-2
abundance: .
d_gene: TRBD1
CDR3nt: TGTGCCAGTATTACGGCAGGGGGCAACTATGGCTACACCTTC
CDR3aa: CASITAGGNYGYTF

v_gene: TRBV2
j_gene: TRBJ1-2
abundance: few
d_gene: TRBD1
CDR3nt: TGTGCCAGCAGCCCCCCTAGAGGGACAGGGGACAACTATGGCTACACCTTC
CDR3aa: CASSPPRGTGDNYGYTF

v_gene: TRBV3-1/TRBV3-2
j_gene: TRBJ1-3
abundance: .
d_gene: .
CDR3nt: TGTGCCAGCAGCCAGGGACACTCTGGAAACACCATATATTTT
CDR3aa: CASSQGHSGNTIYF

v_gene: TRBV29-1
j_gene: TRBJ2-7
abundance: .
d_gene: TRBD2
CDR3nt: TGCAGCGTTTCCCCCAGCGGGAGGGCCTATGAGCAGTACTTC
CDR3aa: CSVSPSGRAYEQYF

v_gene: TRBV7-2
j_gene: TRBJ2-7
abundance: few
d_gene: .
CDR3nt: TGTGCCAGCAGCTTAAGCGGGCAGGGACTCTCCTACGAGCAGTACTTC
CDR3aa: CASSLSGQGLSYEQYF

v_gene: TRBV18
j_gene: TRBJ1-4
abundance: .
d_gene: .
CDR3nt: TGTGCCAGCTCAGGGCAGAGTAATGAAAAACTGTTTTTT
CDR3aa: CASSGQSNEKLFF

v_gene: TRBV27
j_gene: TRBJ2-7
abundance: many
d_gene: .
CDR3nt: TGTGCCAGCTTAGACAGAGCTTCCTACGAGCAGTACTTC
CDR3aa: CASLDRASYEQYF

v_gene: TRBV30
j_gene: TRBJ2-5
abundance: .
d_gene: .
CDR3nt: TGTGCCTGGAGTGTTGGAGGGGAAGAGACCCAGTACTTC
CDR3aa: CAWSVGGEETQYF

v_gene: TRBV7-8
j_gene: TRBJ1-2
abundance: .
d_gene: TRBD1
CDR3nt: TGTGCCAGCAGCTTAGGGGACAGGGGTTTCTATGGCTACACCTTC
CDR3aa: CASSLGDRGFYGYTF

v_gene: TRBV5-1
j_gene: TRBJ1-1
abundance: .
d_gene: TRBD1
CDR3nt: TGCGCCAGCAGCTACACAGGGGGCGCGAGCACTGAAGCTTTCTTT
CDR3aa: CASSYTGGASTEAFF

v_gene: TRBV5-1
j_gene: TRBJ2-1
abundance: .
d_gene: TRBD2
CDR3nt: TGCGCCAGCACCAAGGCTAGCGGGAGCTTAGATAACGAGCAGTTCTTC
CDR3aa: CASTKASGSLDNEQFF